The text below deals with one T cell receptor beta chain. As yet, its antigen is unknown. The sample comes from a study of T cell repertoires in cytomegalovirus infection. Study observations and caveats: Public TCR beta family frequency separated CMV-and-HLA carriers, including in an independent cohort.

TCRdb processed the reads anew with MiXCR; each CDR3 protein has one entry. The data show around 300,000 distinct CDR3 sequences, roughly a fifth seen once. Looked up from germline, CDR1 is SGHRS and CDR2 is YFSETQ. The V end was cut by 4 bases, the J end by 10 bases, with 15 bases between. The CDR3 runs 13 residues. This clonotype was sampled from a human donor in good health (CMV status not recorded). Some clones in this sample may be carry-over from other donors' samples. V gene TRBV5-1 combines with J gene TRBJ2-1, with a tentative D call TRBD2 (6 bases). The sample was cultured PBMCs, taken from culture after CMV antigen stimulation. This chain's CDR3 is CASSPGLSGEQFF. Written as DNA, the CDR3 is TGCGCCAGCAGCCCGGGACTTTCTGGGGAGCAGTTCTTC.